This T cell receptor beta chain was found in a study of T cells after somatic rescue of genetic block. This CDR3 contains 15 residues. The V end lost 1 base, the J end lost 0 bases, and 10 bases lay between the germline ends. Germline CDR1 and CDR2: SGHAT and FQNNGV. This table comes from immunoSEQ multiplex PCR, and its TCRdb copy is limited to in-frame clones, with some not included. The profile shows some 68,000 clones, just over 90% of them singletons. This receptor was identified in a man younger than 45. The specimen was peripheral blood mononuclear cells (PBMCs). The chain is built from TRBV11-2 and TRBJ2-7; D gene unclear. CDR3 loop: CASSLVPESSYEQYF. The CDR3, as DNA: TGTGCCAGCAGCTTAGTTCCGGAGTCCTCCTACGAGCAGTACTTC.